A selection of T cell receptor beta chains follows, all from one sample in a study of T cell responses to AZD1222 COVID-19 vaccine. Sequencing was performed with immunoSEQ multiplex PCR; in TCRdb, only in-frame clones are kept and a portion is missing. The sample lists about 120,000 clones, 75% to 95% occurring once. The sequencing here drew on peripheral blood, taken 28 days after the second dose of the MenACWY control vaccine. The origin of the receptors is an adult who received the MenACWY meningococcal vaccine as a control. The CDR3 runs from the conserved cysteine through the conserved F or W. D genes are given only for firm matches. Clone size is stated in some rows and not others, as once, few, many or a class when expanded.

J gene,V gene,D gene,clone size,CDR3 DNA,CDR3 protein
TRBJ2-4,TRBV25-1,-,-,TGTGCCAGCAGTGAAATCACCGGGGGATCGGACAAAAACATTCAGTACTTC,CASSEITGGSDKNIQYF
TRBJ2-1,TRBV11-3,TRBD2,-,TGTGCCAGCAGCCCAAGAGGACAGCGGGGGGGCCCCGATGAGCAGTTCTTC,CASSPRGQRGGPDEQFF
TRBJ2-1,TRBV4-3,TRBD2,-,TGCGCCAGCAGCCGATACGGGACTAGCGGGGTGAACAATGAGCAGTTCTTC,CASSRYGTSGVNNEQFF
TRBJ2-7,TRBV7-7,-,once,TGTGCCAGCAGCATGGGACTTAGCTACGAGCAGTACTTC,CASSMGLSYEQYF
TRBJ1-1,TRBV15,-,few,TGTGCCACCAGCAGAGGACAGTTGAACACTGAAGCTTTCTTT,CATSRGQLNTEAFF
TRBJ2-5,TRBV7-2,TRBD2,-,TGTGCCAGCAGCCTCTGGACTAGCGGGGGGTCTAAAGGGGGAGAGACCCAGTACTTC,CASSLWTSGGSKGGETQYF
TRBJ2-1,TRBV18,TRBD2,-,TGTGCCAGCTCACCACCGTTACTAGCGGGAGCCGGGGGTGAGCAGTTCTTC,CASSPPLLAGAGGEQFF
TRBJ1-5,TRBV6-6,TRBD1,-,TGTGCCAGCAGTTACTCCGGGACAGGGGTTCAGCCCCAGCATTTT,CASSYSGTGVQPQHF
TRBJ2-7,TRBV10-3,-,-,TGTGCCATCAGTGAGTCGGGCCCAGGAACCTACGAGCAGTACTTC,CAISESGPGTYEQYF
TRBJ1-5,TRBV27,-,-,TGTGCCAGCAGTACCTTCCCGGGTCAGCCCCAGCATTTT,CASSTFPGQPQHF
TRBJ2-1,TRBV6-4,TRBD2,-,TGTGCCAGCAGTGAGGGTAGCGGGGGGGAAAATGAGCAGTTCTTC,CASSEGSGGENEQFF
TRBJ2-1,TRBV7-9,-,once,TGTGCCAGCAGCGTACAGGAGGTGGGGTACGAGCAGTTCTTC,CASSVQEVGYEQFF
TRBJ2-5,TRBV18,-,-,TGTGCCAGCTCGGGGGCATTCCAAGAGACCCAGTACTTC,CASSGAFQETQYF
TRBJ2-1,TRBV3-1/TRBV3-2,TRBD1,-,TGTGCCAGCAGCCCAGGGACCGGGACAGGGTTAGAGATGGCGCAGTTCTTC,CASSPGTGTGLEMAQFF
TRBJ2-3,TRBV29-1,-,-,TGCAGCGTTGAAGAGGGGCAGGACCTACCTAGCACAGATACGCAGTATTTT,CSVEEGQDLPSTDTQYF
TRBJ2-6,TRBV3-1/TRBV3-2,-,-,TGTGCCAGCAGCCACAGGGGATCTGGGGCCAACGTCCTGACTTTC,CASSHRGSGANVLTF
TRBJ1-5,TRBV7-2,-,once,TGTGCCAGCAGCTTATCGGCGGTGGGCAATCAGCCCCAGCATTTT,CASSLSAVGNQPQHF
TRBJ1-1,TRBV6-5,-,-,TGTGCCAGCACCCCTACAGTGAACACTGAAGCTTTCTTT,CASTPTVNTEAFF
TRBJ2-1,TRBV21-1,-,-,TGTGCCAGCAGCAACGCTTGGGGGACAGACACCTACAATGAGCAGTTCTTC,CASSNAWGTDTYNEQFF
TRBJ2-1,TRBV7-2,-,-,TGTGCCAGCAGCTTATACGGGGGACCCTACAATGAGCAGTTCTTC,CASSLYGGPYNEQFF
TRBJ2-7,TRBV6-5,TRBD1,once,TGTGCCAGCAGTTACTCCGGGACAGGGCGCTACGAGCAGTACTTC,CASSYSGTGRYEQYF
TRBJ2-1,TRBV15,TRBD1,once,TGTGCCACCAGCAGAGTATGGACAGGGCCCAATGAGCAGTTCTTC,CATSRVWTGPNEQFF
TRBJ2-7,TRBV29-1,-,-,TGCAGCGTTGAAGACCCGGGACATGCCTACGAGCAGTACTTC,CSVEDPGHAYEQYF
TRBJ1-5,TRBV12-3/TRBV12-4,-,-,TGTGCCAGCAGTTTCTCGGGACAAGGGTTCCAGCATTTT,CASSFSGQGFQHF
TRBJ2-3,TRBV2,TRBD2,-,TGTGCCAGCAGTGAGATAGGACTAGCGGGGGCAGATACGCAGTATTTT,CASSEIGLAGADTQYF
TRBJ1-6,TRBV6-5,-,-,TGTGCCAGCAGTTACCCCCGGGGAGGGGAAAATTCACCCCTCCACTTT,CASSYPRGGENSPLHF
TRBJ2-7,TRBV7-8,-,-,TGTGCCAGCAGCGGCGGTCACGAGGGCTCCTACGAGCAGTACTTC,CASSGGHEGSYEQYF
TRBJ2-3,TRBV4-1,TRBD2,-,TGCGCCAGCAGCCAAATCGGACTAGCGGGGGACCCCACAGATACGCAGTATTTT,CASSQIGLAGDPTDTQYF
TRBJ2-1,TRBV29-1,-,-,TGCAGCGTTGGATATGGGAATGAGCAGTTCTTC,CSVGYGNEQFF
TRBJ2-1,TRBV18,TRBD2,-,TGTGCCAGCTCACCACCGGGTTTAGCGGGAGGGTCGACTTACAATGAGCAGTTCTTC,CASSPPGLAGGSTYNEQFF
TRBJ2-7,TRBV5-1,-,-,TGCGCCAGCAGCAGGGCAGGGGAAGAGCAGTACTTC,CASSRAGEEQYF
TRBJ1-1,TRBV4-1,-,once,TGCGCCAGCAGCCAAGGGACAGCCAACACTGAAGCTTTCTTT,CASSQGTANTEAFF
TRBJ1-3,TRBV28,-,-,TGTGCCAGCAGTTTTGAGGTTTCTGGAAACACCATATATTTT,CASSFEVSGNTIYF
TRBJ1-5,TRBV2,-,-,TGTGCCAGCAGTACCGGTATGATGGGTCAGCCCCAGCATTTT,CASSTGMMGQPQHF
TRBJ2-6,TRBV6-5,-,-,TGTGCCAGCAGGGGCGTCTCTGGGGCCAACGTCCTGACTTTC,CASRGVSGANVLTF
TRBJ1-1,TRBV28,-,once,TGTGCCAGCAGTTTTGGGGGTCTCACTGAAGCTTTCTTT,CASSFGGLTEAFF
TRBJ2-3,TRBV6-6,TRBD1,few,TGTGCCAGCAGTTACTCGGACAGGGTTGGACGGTATTTT,CASSYSDRVGRYF
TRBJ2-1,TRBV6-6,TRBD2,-,TGTGCCAGCAGTCCCGGGACTAGCGGGAGTGGCCACAATGAGCAGTTCTTC,CASSPGTSGSGHNEQFF
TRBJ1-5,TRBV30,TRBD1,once,TGTGCCTGGAGTCCTCCGGGACAGGGGGCGAAATCGTATCAGCCCCAGCATTTT,CAWSPPGQGAKSYQPQHF
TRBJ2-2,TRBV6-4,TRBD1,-,TGTGCCAGCAGACAGGGGGCCACCGGGGAGCTGTTTTTT,CASRQGATGELFF
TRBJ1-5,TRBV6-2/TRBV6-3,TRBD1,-,TGTGCCAGCAGTTACTCGGGACAGCTTTATCAGCCCCAGCATTTT,CASSYSGQLYQPQHF
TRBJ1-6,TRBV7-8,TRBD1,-,TGTGCCAGCAGCCCCCCGGTTGGGGACAGGTTCTCCTATAATTCACCCCTCCACTTT,CASSPPVGDRFSYNSPLHF
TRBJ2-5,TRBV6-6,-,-,TGTGCCAGCAGTCCCGGGGTAGAGACCCAGTACTTC,CASSPGVETQYF
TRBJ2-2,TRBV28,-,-,TGTGCCAGCAGACCCGGGACTTGGAACACCGGGGAGCTGTTTTTT,CASRPGTWNTGELFF
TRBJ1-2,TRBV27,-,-,TGTGCCAGCAGAGACAGGCTTGACTATGGCTACACCTTC,CASRDRLDYGYTF
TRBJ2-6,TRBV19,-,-,TGTGCCAGTAGTTTCCTTTCCTCTGGGGCCAACGTCCTGACTTTC,CASSFLSSGANVLTF
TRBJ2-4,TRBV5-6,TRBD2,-,TGTGCCAGCCGAACTACGAGCGGGAGGGCCAACATTCAGTACTTC,CASRTTSGRANIQYF
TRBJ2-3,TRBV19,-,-,TGTGCCAGTAGTATAGGACGCGGGAATGTGCAGTATTTT,CASSIGRGNVQYF
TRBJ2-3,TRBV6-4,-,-,TGTGCCAGCAGTGACTCGGGGGTAGGCACAGATACGCAGTATTTT,CASSDSGVGTDTQYF
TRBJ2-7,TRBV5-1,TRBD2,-,TGCGCCAGCCCGTCTAGCGGGAGTCAACGAGGGAACGAGCAGTACTTC,CASPSSGSQRGNEQYF
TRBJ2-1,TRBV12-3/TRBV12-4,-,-,TGTGCCAGCAGCAGGGGTTCCTACAATGAGCAGTTCTTC,CASSRGSYNEQFF
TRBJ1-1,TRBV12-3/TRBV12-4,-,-,TGTGCCAGCAGTTTAGTTCGCGGGGAAGCTTTCTTT,CASSLVRGEAFF
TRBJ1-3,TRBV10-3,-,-,TGTGCCATCAGTGAGTCTTCAGGAGGCAGCTCTGGAAACACCATATATTTT,CAISESSGGSSGNTIYF
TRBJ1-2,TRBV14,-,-,TGTGCCAGCAGCCAAGACAGAAGAGGCTATGGCTACACCTTC,CASSQDRRGYGYTF
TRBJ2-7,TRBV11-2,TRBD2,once,TGTGCCAGCAGCGCTCAACCGGGACTAGCGGGAGGTGGCGAGCAGTACTTC,CASSAQPGLAGGGEQYF
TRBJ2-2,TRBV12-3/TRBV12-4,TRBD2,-,TGTGCCAGCAGTTTCGGGGGGACCGGGGAGCTGTTTTTT,CASSFGGTGELFF